This T cell receptor (beta chain) was sequenced for a study of T cell repertoires in cytomegalovirus infection. Looking at the study overall: Indications of both CMV infection and matching HLA type were provided by public TCR beta signatures.

Each CDR3 protein gets one entry after TCRdb re-called the reads with MiXCR. The data contain some 680,000 distinct CDR3 sequences, about 40% of them singletons. This clonotype occurred a few times. The CDR3 has 18 residues. Unmatched junction bases numbered 12, after V lost 3 bases and J lost 4 bases. CDR1 is SEHNR and CDR2 is FQNEAQ in the germline V gene (reference sequence). The chain recombines TRBV7-9 with TRBJ1-1, with TRBD1 matching 12 bases. This sequence originates from a human donor in good health (CMV status not recorded). Some clones in this sample may be carry-over from other donors' samples. Sequencing was done on a sample of PBMCs. The CDR3 sequence: CASSLHRDRGRPGTEAFF. For the CDR3, the DNA is TGTGCCAGCAGCTTGCACCGGGACAGGGGGCGCCCAGGCACTGAAGCTTTCTTT.